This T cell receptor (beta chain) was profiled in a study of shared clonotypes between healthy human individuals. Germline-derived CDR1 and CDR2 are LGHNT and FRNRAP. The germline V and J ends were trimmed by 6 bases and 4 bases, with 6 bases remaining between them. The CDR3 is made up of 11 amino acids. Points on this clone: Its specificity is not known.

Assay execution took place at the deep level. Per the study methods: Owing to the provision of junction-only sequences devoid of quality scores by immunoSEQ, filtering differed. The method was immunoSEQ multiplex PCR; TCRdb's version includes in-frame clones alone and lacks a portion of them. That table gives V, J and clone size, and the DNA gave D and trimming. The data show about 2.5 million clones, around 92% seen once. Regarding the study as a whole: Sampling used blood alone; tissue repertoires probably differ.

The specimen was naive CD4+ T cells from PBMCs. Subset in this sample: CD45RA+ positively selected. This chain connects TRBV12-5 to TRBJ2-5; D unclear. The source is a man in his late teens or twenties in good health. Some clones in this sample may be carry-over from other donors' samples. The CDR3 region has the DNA TGTGCTAGTGGAATGGGAGAGACCCAGTACTTC. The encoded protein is CASGMGETQYF.